The 32 T cell receptor beta chains listed next were all sequenced from one sample in a study of blood T cell repertoires in COVID-19. Clones were sequenced by immunoSEQ multiplex PCR, and TCRdb holds only the in-frame ones, with some missing. The sample includes about 220,000 clones, nearly 90% of them seen just once. The sequenced sample was PBMCs or T cells enriched from blood (not recorded which). These receptors were collected from a man under 40 who had been exposed to COVID-19.

This clone appeared a few times. This chain joins TRBV2 and TRBJ1-1; the D gene is possibly TRBD1 (6 bases). The V gene lost 3 bases and the J gene lost 5 bases, with 10 bases spanning the gap. The CDR3 covers 13 residues. CDR1 SNHLY and CDR2 FYNNEI come from the germline V gene. Here the CDR3 DNA reads TGTGCCAGCAGTGACGAAAGGGGGACTGAAGCTTTCTTT. Protein product: CASSDERGTEAFF.

The V and J genes are TRBV11-2 and TRBJ2-3; D remains unclear. V lost 5 bases and J lost 3, with 18 bases in between. Germline CDR1 is SGHAT and CDR2 is FQNNGV. There are 16 residues in the CDR3. In DNA form, the CDR3 reads TGTGCCAGCAGCCCCCGCTCCGCATCCCGGACAGATACGCAGTATTTT. Its translation is CASSPRSASRTDTQYF.

The CDR3 here is CASSQGTNYGYTF. CDR3 bases: TGCGCCAGCAGCCAGGGGACGAACTATGGCTACACCTTC. The V and J genes are TRBV5-1 and TRBJ1-2; D is possibly TRBD1 (6 bases). The CDR3 is 13 residues long. The V gene's germline CDR1 is SGHRS and CDR2 YFSETQ. V lost 4 bases to trimming and J lost 2 bases, with 9 bases between them.

The V gene is TRBV6-5, the J gene TRBJ1-5; the D gene is possibly TRBD1 (5 bases). The germline V gene encodes CDR1 MNHEY and CDR2 SVGAGI. V lost 4 bases to trimming and J lost 0 bases, with 10 bases between them. The length of the CDR3 is 15 residues. CDR3 DNA: TGTGCCAGCAGTTCATCCCAGGGTAGCAATCAGCCCCAGCATTTT. It encodes CASSSSQGSNQPQHF.

The chain uses TRBV5-5 and TRBJ2-5; 11 bases are shared with TRBD1. Germline trimming cut 3 bases from V and 5 bases from J; bases unmatched to any gene: 6. CDR1 is SGHKS and CDR2 is YYEKEE in the germline V gene (reference sequence). The length of the CDR3 is 15 residues. The CDR3 protein is CASSSGTGGWETQYF. The DNA of the CDR3 is TGTGCCAGCAGCTCCGGGACAGGGGGGTGGGAGACCCAGTACTTC.

This clone was counted once. The V and J genes are TRBV2 and TRBJ2-1; 9 nucleotides agree with TRBD2. V shed 3 bases, J shed 4 bases, and the junction held 4 bases outside the gene matches. This CDR3 spans 15 amino acids. CDR1 SNHLY and CDR2 FYNNEI come from the germline V gene. For the CDR3, the DNA is TGTGCCAGCAGTGAGGGCGGGGGGGCGTACAATGAGCAGTTCTTC. Its translation: CASSEGGGAYNEQFF.

The chain recombines TRBV5-4 with TRBJ2-1; 8 bases fit TRBD2. This CDR3 comprises 16 residues. The ends lost 5 bases at V and 5 bases at J; junction bases unmatched: 12. Germline-derived CDR1 and CDR2 are SGHNT and YYREEE (reference sequence). The CDR3 sequence: CASSTNAGGGDNEQFF. In DNA form, the CDR3 reads TGTGCCAGCAGTACTAACGCGGGGGGAGGTGACAATGAGCAGTTCTTC. The full variable domain, its missing parts supplied by reference TRBV5-4 and TRBJ2-1, is ETGVTQSPTHLIKTRGQQVTLRCSSQSGHNTVSWYQQALGQGPQFIFQYYREEENGRGNFPPRFSGLQFPNYSSELNVNALELDDSALYLCASSTNAGGGDNEQFFGPGTRLTVL.

The V gene is TRBV7-9, the J gene TRBJ2-4, with 9 bases fitting TRBD1. The CDR3 contains 14 residues. Unmatched junction bases numbered 6, after V lost 4 bases and J lost 8 bases. Germline loops: CDR1 SEHNR, CDR2 FQNEAQ (reference sequence). CDR3 loop: CASSSTGGRDIQYF. Here the CDR3 DNA reads TGTGCCAGCAGCTCCACAGGGGGCCGGGACATTCAGTACTTC.

This clone was seen just once. This chain links TRBV27 with TRBJ2-1; a weak D match, TRBD1 (6 bases). Trimming took off 5 bases at V and 4 bases at J, with 15 bases between the two ends. Germline V CDR1 and CDR2: MNHEY, SMNVEV (reference sequence). The CDR3 consists of 15 residues. In DNA, the CDR3 is TGTGCCAGCAGTCTAGGGGGATGGGGGTACAATGAGCAGTTCTTC. Translation: CASSLGGWGYNEQFF.

The chain links TRBV15 to TRBJ1-5; D perhaps matches TRBD1 (6 bases). The CDR3 runs to 14 residues. The germline V and J ends were trimmed by 6 bases and 1 base, with 10 bases remaining between them. The germline gives CDR1 LNHNV, CDR2 YYDKDF (reference sequence). In DNA, the CDR3 is TGTGCCACCAGAACAGGGAACAGCAATCAGCCCCAGCATTTT. Amino acid sequence: CATRTGNSNQPQHF.

V is TRBV7-7 and J is TRBJ2-1, with TRBD2 matching 9 bases. The ends lost 0 bases at V and 7 bases at J; junction bases unmatched: 4. The CDR3 spans 15 residues. CDR1 is SSHAT, CDR2 FNYEAQ, per germline (reference sequence). The CDR3 sequence is CASSLAGTSLNEQFF. CDR3 in DNA: TGTGCCAGCAGCTTAGCCGGGACTAGCCTGAATGAGCAGTTCTTC.

This chain uses TRBV7-2 with TRBJ2-3; 8 bases match TRBD2. Germline V gene sequence: CDR1 SGHTA, CDR2 FQGNSA. The CDR3 covers 18 residues. V trimming: 1 base; J trimming: 0 bases; junction bases outside the gene matches: 9. CDR3 protein: CASSLVPGGGLSTDTQYF. CDR3 DNA: TGTGCCAGCAGCTTAGTTCCGGGGGGGGGCCTAAGCACAGATACGCAGTATTTT.

This chain joins TRBV19 and TRBJ1-1; weak D call: TRBD1 (6 bases). V was shortened by 7 bases and J by 0 bases, with 15 bases between the two germline ends. The CDR3 is 15 amino acids. Germline-derived CDR1 and CDR2 are LNHDA and SQIVND (reference sequence). The CDR3 region has the DNA TGTGCCAGTAACACAGGGCAAATTATGAACACTGAAGCTTTCTTT. Translating it yields CASNTGQIMNTEAFF. The full variable domain, rest sourced from reference TRBV19 and TRBJ1-1, is DGGITQSPKYLFRKEGQNVTLSCEQNLNHDAMYWYRQDPGQGLRLIYYSQIVNDFQKGDIAEGYSVSREKKESFPLTVTSAQKNPTAFYLCASNTGQIMNTEAFFGQGTRLTVV.

A remark on this clone: Other DNA variants within this sample encode the same CDR3. The chain employs TRBV6-5 and TRBJ2-5, with unresolved D. Germline V gives CDR1 MNHEY, CDR2 SVGAGI. V was pared by 4 bases and J by 5 bases, with 5 bases between. CDR3 length: 11 residues. The CDR3 sequence is CASSSLETQYF. CDR3 coding DNA: TGTGCCAGCAGTTCTCTCGAGACCCAGTACTTC.

J is TRBJ1-1 and V is TRBV6-4; 8 bases map to TRBD1. The CDR3 is 14 amino acids. Germline CDR1 reads MRHNA; CDR2 reads SNTAGT. The junction had 5 bases not matched to a gene; V was cut back by 3 bases and J by 5 bases. The CDR3 protein is CASSDQGAGTEAFF. CDR3 nucleotides: TGTGCCAGCAGTGATCAGGGGGCCGGGACTGAAGCTTTCTTT.

With respect to this clone: A junction end diverges from the germline sequence, so it may reflect a read error. The chain links TRBV15 to TRBJ1-1; 8 positions match TRBD1. CDR1 and CDR2 from the germline V gene are LNHNV and YYDKDF (reference sequence). The CDR3 spans 14 residues. The CDR3 bases are TGTGCCACCAGCATGGACAGGGCGAACGCTGAAGCTTTCTTT. Translating it yields CATSMDRANAEAFF.

The chain carries TRBV20-1 and TRBJ2-5, with unresolved D. Germline V gene lookup returns CDR1 DFQATT and CDR2 SNEGSKA (reference sequence). The CDR3 is made up of 11 amino acids. Between the trimmed V and J ends, which lost 5 bases and 5 bases, there was a span of 9 bases. CDR3 nucleotides: TGCAGTGCTCCTTTTGGCGAGACCCAGTACTTC. It specifies CSAPFGETQYF.

V usage is TRBV19 and J usage is TRBJ1-1, with TRBD1 matching 7 bases. The CDR3 covers 16 residues. After removal of 4 bases from V and 3 bases from J, the junction contained 11 bases not matched to a gene. The germline CDR1 and CDR2 sequences are LNHDA and SQIVND (reference sequence). As DNA, the CDR3 is TGTGCCAGTAGTAGGGGTCTGGACAGGATCCACACTGAAGCTTTCTTT. Its translation: CASSRGLDRIHTEAFF.

This sequence joins TRBV7-9 and TRBJ2-5; D is uncertain. Germline lookup yields CDR1 SEHNR and CDR2 FQNEAQ (reference sequence). Trimming pared 1 base from V and 3 bases from J, leaving 9 bases between. The CDR3 covers 14 residues. In DNA, the CDR3 is TGTGCCAGCAGCTTAGAATACCGGGAAGAGACCCAGTACTTC. Translated, it gives CASSLEYREETQYF.

The rearrangement joins TRBV6-6 to TRBJ1-1, with D possibly matching TRBD1 (6 bases). Trimming took 7 bases from V and 4 from J, leaving 16 bases between them. The length of the CDR3 is 14 residues. CDR1 is MNHNY, CDR2 SVGAGI, per germline (reference sequence). CDR3: CASNFQTGGTEAFF. In DNA, the CDR3 is TGTGCCAGCAACTTCCAGACAGGAGGCACTGAAGCTTTCTTT.

The rearrangement joins TRBV7-9 to TRBJ2-5; 10 bases align to TRBD2. The CDR3 extends over 17 amino acids. Germline V lookup: CDR1 SEHNR, CDR2 FQNEAQ (reference sequence). The trim removed 4 bases at V and 4 bases at J, leaving 12 bases unmatched. The CDR3 DNA follows: TGTGCCAGCAGCTCCCTAATCTCAGCGGGGGGGCGAGAGACCCAGTACTTC. This codes for CASSSLISAGGRETQYF.

The chain carries TRBV9 and TRBJ1-2; D is unresolved. This CDR3 region has 15 residues. CDR1 SGDLS and CDR2 YYNGEE come from the germline V gene. V was clipped by 0 bases and J by 6 bases, with 15 bases between them. The CDR3 sequence: CASSVEEGRRDGYTF. The CDR3 coding sequence is TGTGCCAGCAGCGTAGAAGAGGGCCGAAGGGATGGCTACACCTTC.

This chain links TRBV2 with TRBJ2-5; 10 nucleotides align to TRBD2. V gave up 5 bases and J gave up 2 bases; unmatched junction bases: 5. This CDR3 contains 15 residues. From germline, CDR1 is SNHLY and CDR2 FYNNEI. CDR3 residues: CASSMASGGQETQYF. CDR3 coding DNA: TGTGCCAGCAGTATGGCTAGCGGGGGTCAAGAGACCCAGTACTTC.

The rearrangement uses TRBV4-3 and TRBJ2-7, with D hard to call. The CDR3 extends over 14 amino acids. Per germline, CDR1 LGHNA and CDR2 YSLEER. Trimming took 0 bases from V and 5 from J, leaving 11 bases between them. Here the CDR3 reads CASSQDLVTHEQYF. DNA for the CDR3: TGCGCCAGCAGCCAAGATCTGGTCACACACGAGCAGTACTTC.

This clone was picked up one time. The chain couples TRBV18 to TRBJ2-2, with D hard to call. This CDR3 comprises 14 residues. The ends were cut back, 0 bases at V and 6 bases at J, with 8 bases in the middle. Germline V gives CDR1 KGHSH, CDR2 LQKENI. The CDR3 DNA sequence: TGTGCCAGCTCACCACCGTCAGTATCCGGGGAGCTGTTTTTT. Translation: CASSPPSVSGELFF.

The gene calls are TRBV4-2 and TRBJ2-1; 11 positions agree with TRBD1. The trim removed 2 bases at V and 8 bases at J, leaving 8 bases unmatched. CDR3 length: 16 residues. Germline loops: CDR1 LGHNA, CDR2 YNFKEQ. The CDR3 region is CASSQPGQGAPYEQFF. The CDR3 nucleotides read TGTGCCAGCAGCCAACCCGGACAGGGGGCTCCGTATGAGCAGTTCTTC.

This clone was picked up one time. The V gene is TRBV2, the J gene TRBJ1-2; 8 bases line up with TRBD1. With V trimmed by 3 bases and J by 8 bases, 8 bases remained unmatched. The CDR3 consists of 14 residues. Per the germline V gene, CDR1 is SNHLY and CDR2 is FYNNEI. The CDR3 sequence: CASSDRGLGGGYTF. Written as DNA, the CDR3 is TGTGCCAGCAGTGACAGGGGGCTAGGAGGAGGCTACACCTTC. Drawing the rest from reference TRBV2 and TRBJ1-2, the complete variable domain is EPEVTQTPSHQVTQMGQEVILRCVPISNHLYFYWYRQILGQKVEFLVSFYNNEISEKSEIFDDQFSVERPDGSNFTLKIRSTKLEDSAMYFCASSDRGLGGGYTFGSGTRLTVV.

This chain joins TRBV21-1 and TRBJ2-2; the D call in the table, TRBD2, was not verified against the DNA. TRBV21-1 constitutes a pseudogene. The CDR3 loop spans 15 amino acids. The CDR3 region has the DNA TGTGCCAGCAACCAGCGGGGGGAGGACACCGGGGAGCTGTTTTTT. Protein product: CASNQRGEDTGELFF.

This rearrangement joins TRBV10-1 to TRBJ2-7; D is unresolved. Germline CDR1 WNHNN, CDR2 SYGVQD (reference sequence). The CDR3 is made up of 13 amino acids. V was cut by 10 bases and J by 0 bases, with 13 bases left in between. CDR3 residues: CANLRWASYEQYF. The CDR3 DNA reads as TGCGCCAACCTTAGATGGGCCTCCTACGAGCAGTACTTC.

Here the CDR3 DNA reads TGTGCCAGCAGTGAAGAACAGAGCTCCTATAATTCACCCCTCCACTTT. Encoded protein: CASSEEQSSYNSPLHF. This chain links TRBV2 with TRBJ1-6; no reliable D call. Trimming stripped 1 base from V and 0 bases from J, with 7 bases between. The CDR3 is made up of 16 amino acids. Germline-derived CDR1 and CDR2 are SNHLY and FYNNEI.

The V call is TRBV5-5, the J call TRBJ2-2; D perhaps matches TRBD1 (5 bases). V lost 7 bases to trimming and J lost 4 bases, with 14 bases between them. The germline CDR1 and CDR2 sequences are SGHKS and YYEKEE (reference sequence). This CDR3 has 14 amino acids. This CDR3 is CASGGASLTGELFF. DNA of the CDR3: TGTGCCAGCGGTGGGGCCAGCCTCACCGGGGAGCTGTTTTTT. Filled out from reference TRBV5-5 and TRBJ2-2, the complete variable domain reads DAGVTQSPTHLIKTRGQQVTLRCSPISGHKSVSWYQQVLGQGPQFIFQYYEKEERGRGNFPDRFSARQFPNYSSELNVNALLLGDSALYLCASGGASLTGELFFGEGSRLTVL.

The chain joins TRBV11-3 to TRBJ2-1, with 8 bases that match TRBD2. The germline V gene has CDR1 SGHNT and CDR2 YENEEA. V was pared by 0 bases and J by 8 bases, with 6 bases of the junction left unmatched. The CDR3 is 15 residues long. CDR3 DNA sequence: TGTGCCAGCAGCTTAGACGGGGGGGTCATCGATGAGCAGTTCTTC. This translates into CASSLDGGVIDEQFF.